A single sample gave rise to the 17 T cell receptor beta chains below, sequenced in a study of lymphopenia after photon versus proton radiotherapy. Profiled with immunoSEQ multiplex PCR; TCRdb holds only in-frame clones, not every one. Among tens of thousands of clones listed, around four fifths were seen once. Sequenced here: peripheral blood, sampled from a patient treated with proton-based radiotherapy. Source of these receptors: a man in his 60s with pancreatic cancer.

This clone was seen a few times. The sample contains more than one DNA sequence encoding this CDR3. The chain uses TRBV6-5 and TRBJ2-5, with 11 bases identical to TRBD2. The CDR3 is 15 amino acids. J lost 1 base, V lost 2 bases, and 0 bases had no gene match. Germline CDR1 MNHEY, CDR2 SVGAGI. CDR3 residues: CASSYGTSGQETQYF. In nucleotides, the CDR3 is TGTGCCAGCAGTTACGGGACTAGCGGCCAAGAGACCCAGTACTTC.

The gene calls are TRBV6-5 and TRBJ1-2; 7 nucleotides align to TRBD1. The CDR3 length is 13 residues. The germline CDR1 and CDR2 sequences are MNHEY and SVGAGI. Trimming at V came to 2 bases and at J to 4 bases, leaving 1 base not matched to a gene. The CDR3 loop reads CASSYKGAYGYTF. CDR3 DNA: TGTGCCAGCAGTTACAAGGGGGCCTATGGCTACACCTTC.

The rearrangement uses TRBV10-1 and TRBJ2-5, with D unclear. The V gene's germline CDR1 is WNHNN and CDR2 SYGVQD (reference sequence). This CDR3 has 14 amino acids. V was shortened by 3 bases and J by 2 bases, with 10 bases between the two germline ends. The CDR3 DNA sequence: TGCGCCAGCAGTGACAAGTTACTTCAAGAGACCCAGTACTTC. It translates to CASSDKLLQETQYF.

This chain connects TRBV5-5 to TRBJ1-4; D perhaps matches TRBD1 (6 bases). Germline V gene sequence: CDR1 SGHKS, CDR2 YYEKEE (reference sequence). The CDR3 length is 14 residues. V was trimmed by 5 bases and J by 4 bases, leaving 12 bases between them. The CDR3 nucleotides read TGTGCCAGCAGAAAGGACAGAAGTAATGAAAAACTGTTTTTT. This translates into CASRKDRSNEKLFF.

The chain carries TRBV5-1 and TRBJ1-1, with unresolved D. The V and J ends lost 0 bases and 5 bases respectively, with 11 bases between them. The CDR3 consists of 14 residues. Germline CDR1 reads SGHRS; CDR2 reads YFSETQ. The CDR3 sequence is CASSLGETTTEAFF. The CDR3, as DNA: TGCGCCAGCAGCTTGGGAGAAACGACAACTGAAGCTTTCTTT.

This chain connects TRBV27 to TRBJ1-5; TRBD1 aligns across 7 bases. Germline-derived CDR1 and CDR2 are MNHEY and SMNVEV (reference sequence). J lost 3 bases, V lost 5 bases, and 4 bases had no gene match. The CDR3 runs 14 residues. The CDR3, as DNA: TGTGCCAGCAGTCCAGACAGGGCCAATCAGCCCCAGCATTTT. It yields the protein CASSPDRANQPQHF.

The chain is built from TRBV28 and TRBJ2-7; 10 bases agree with TRBD2. Per the germline V gene, CDR1 is MDHEN and CDR2 is SYDVKM. Trimming removed 8 bases from V and 7 bases from J; junction bases left unmatched: 8. There are 13 residues in the CDR3. CDR3 in DNA: TGTGCCAGCCGGAGCGGGAGGGTGGAAGAGCAGTACTTC. This sequence encodes CASRSGRVEEQYF.

V is TRBV5-8 and J is TRBJ2-5; 9 nucleotides match TRBD1. From germline, CDR1 is SGHTS and CDR2 YDEGEE. The CDR3 totals 13 residues. Trimming at V came to 3 bases and at J to 3 bases, leaving 0 bases not matched to a gene. The CDR3: CASSWDREETQYF. The CDR3 DNA sequence: TGTGCCAGCAGCTGGGACAGGGAAGAGACCCAGTACTTC.

This clone appeared once. The V gene is TRBV6-1, the J gene TRBJ2-7; D is uncertain. Germline values: CDR1 MNHNS, CDR2 SASEGT. V lost 4 bases and J lost 7, with 17 bases in between. The CDR3 runs to 14 residues. In DNA, the CDR3 is TGTGCCAGCAGTGTCTTAACCCTACGCGAAGAGCAGTACTTC. It translates to CASSVLTLREEQYF.

The V gene is TRBV5-1, the J gene TRBJ2-3; 12 nucleotides match TRBD2. The CDR3 runs 15 residues. The J segment lost 6 bases and the V segment lost 0 bases, leaving 2 bases of the junction unmatched. Germline CDR1 reads SGHRS; CDR2 reads YFSETQ. The CDR3, as DNA: TGCGCCAGCAGCTTGGGACTAGCGGGAGCGGATACGCAGTATTTT. It yields the protein CASSLGLAGADTQYF.

The chain has TRBV15 and TRBJ2-1; TRBD1 matches at 9 bases. Germline CDR1 and CDR2: LNHNV and YYDKDF (reference sequence). The length of the CDR3 is 14 residues. Unmatched junction bases numbered 4, after V lost 0 bases and J lost 10 bases. The chain's CDR3 is CATSRDQGTGEQFF. CDR3 DNA: TGTGCCACCAGCAGAGATCAGGGGACAGGGGAGCAGTTCTTC.

This clone was counted only a few times. The rearrangement links TRBV9 to TRBJ1-4; no firm D call. This CDR3 region has 13 residues. Trimming stripped 0 bases from V and 8 bases from J, with 8 bases between. Germline CDR1 SGDLS, CDR2 YYNGEE. CDR3 bases: TGTGCCAGCAGCGTAGAAATTGGGGAAAAACTGTTTTTT. This sequence encodes CASSVEIGEKLFF. The full variable domain, in which reference TRBV9 and TRBJ1-4 provide the parts outside the CDR3, is DSGVTQTPKHLITATGQRVTLRCSPRSGDLSVYWYQQSLDQGLQFLIQYYNGEERAKGNILERFSAQQFPDLHSELNLSSLELGDSALYFCASSVEIGEKLFFGSGTQLSVL.

The genes are TRBV7-6 and TRBJ2-2; no clear D gene. Germline V gives CDR1 SGHVS, CDR2 FNYEAQ. The CDR3 totals 14 residues. The V and J ends lost 2 bases and 1 base respectively, with 5 bases between them. The CDR3 bases are TGTGCCAGCAGCTTAATGGAGAACACCGGGGAGCTGTTTTTT. Encoded protein: CASSLMENTGELFF.

The chain recombines TRBV6-5 with TRBJ1-2; possible D gene TRBD1, 5 bases. The ends were cut back, 2 bases at V and 10 bases at J, with 11 bases in the middle. Per the germline V gene, CDR1 is MNHEY and CDR2 is SVGAGI. The CDR3 runs to 12 residues. The CDR3 nucleotides are TGTGCCAGCAGTTACGCGGGGGGAGCCTACACCTTC. Protein product: CASSYAGGAYTF.

This chain links TRBV7-2 with TRBJ1-2; D is ambiguous. The CDR3 contains 10 residues. V lost 2 bases, J lost 14 bases, and 9 bases lay in between. Looked up from germline, CDR1 is SGHTA and CDR2 is FQGNSA. The CDR3 DNA is TGTGCCAGCAGCTTATTTACCTGGACCTTC. It translates to CASSLFTWTF.

V gene TRBV29-1 combines with J gene TRBJ1-1; no definite D call. Germline loops: CDR1 SQVTM, CDR2 ANQGSEA. CDR3 length equals 12 residues. Trimming took 6 bases from V and 3 from J, leaving 11 bases between them. CDR3: CSVAVGHTEAFF. CDR3 nucleotides: TGCAGCGTAGCCGTTGGGCACACTGAAGCTTTCTTT.

This clone was observed a handful of times. The gene calls are TRBV4-1 and TRBJ1-1; D not certain. The germline V and J ends were trimmed by 3 bases and 1 base, with 15 bases remaining between them. Germline V gives CDR1 MGHRA, CDR2 YSYEKL. This CDR3 comprises 16 residues. The CDR3 is CASSHTLRGRNTEAFF. The CDR3 DNA reads TGCGCCAGCAGCCACACATTAAGAGGGAGGAACACTGAAGCTTTCTTT.